Listed below are T cell receptor beta chains from one sample, sequenced in a study of CD8+CD57+ T cells in acquired aplastic anemia. TCRdb recomputed calls from the reads with MiXCR, one row per CDR3 protein. The sample holds about 220,000 distinct CDR3 sequences, 30% to 40% seen once. Sequenced: sorted CD4+, CD8+, or CD8+CD57+ T cells (not recorded which) from PBMCs. These receptors were collected from a human donor in good health, serving as a control. The conserved cysteine and the conserved F or W are not part of the CDR3 here.

TRBV15	TRBJ1-5	ATSRFAHRVGNQPQH
TRBV12-3/TRBV12-4	TRBJ2-1	ASSFVTEQS
TRBV6-1	TRBJ2-3	ASRESGADTDTQY
TRBV15	TRBJ1-2	ATSRDYQGQGYGYT
TRBV7-3	TRBJ1-1	ASSNSPGTEAF
TRBV2	TRBJ1-4	ASSGQGRDEKLF
TRBV9	TRBJ2-1	ASSVKPGQGEQF
TRBV15	TRBJ1-2	ATSRDRGRGGFGYT
TRBV4-2	TRBJ2-1	ASSLRTSGRVEQF
TRBV20-1	TRBJ2-7	SATGSGPYEQY
TRBV5-5	TRBJ2-3	ASSFTSADTQY
TRBV10-3	TRBJ1-1	AITQTGTEAF
TRBV15	TRBJ1-1	ATSRVGSKAF
TRBV3-1	TRBJ2-7	ASSRRGLYEQY
TRBV2	TRBJ1-2	ASSYRENYGYT
TRBV25-1	TRBJ2-7	ASSDGDRDEQY
TRBV30	TRBJ1-2	AWSWGGDDGYT
TRBV19	TRBJ2-5	ASSRTGGKETQY
TRBV4-1	TRBJ2-7	ASSPLTNTYEQY
TRBV20-1	TRBJ2-5	STNRGPFETQY
TRBV10-3	TRBJ2-7	AISESAAYRYEQY
TRBV10-2	TRBJ1-1	ASSDGLYVLGGTEAF
TRBV6-4	TRBJ1-2	ASSDDRGWGYT
TRBV10-2	TRBJ1-2	ASTTGGYGYT
TRBV25-1	TRBJ1-3	ASSDNRQGISGNTIY
TRBV24-1	TRBJ2-5	ATSPSGGAGKTQY
TRBV7-9	TRBJ1-1	ASSYPGGASEAF
TRBV6-1	TRBJ2-7	ASSRETGYEQY
TRBV7-9	TRBJ1-2	ASSESGGYGYT
TRBV15	TRBJ2-7	ATSRGRQGPYEQY